The 20 T cell receptor beta chains reported below all come from one sample, sequenced in a study of blood T cell repertoires in COVID-19 (dated by TCRdb to about 2020). The method was the immunoSEQ multiplex PCR assay. Not all clones reach the TCRdb copy of this immuneACCESS table, which keeps in-frame sequences only. Checked studies attribute under half of the gap to unresolved V genes and leave the rest unexplained. This sample gives hundreds of thousands of clones in total; about nine tenths of them show up just once. Around 15% of the sample comes from the top ten. The sample consisted of PBMCs or T cells enriched from blood (not recorded which). Every receptor here comes from a man younger than 35 who had recovered from COVID-19.

The chain employs TRBV3-1 (or the pseudogene TRBV3-2) and TRBJ2-3; D is ambiguous. The CDR3 has 17 amino acids. The germline CDR1 and CDR2 sequences are LGHDT and YNNKEL (reference sequence). V was trimmed by 1 base and J by 0 bases, leaving 14 bases between them. The CDR3 DNA reads as TGTGCCAGCAGCCAAGTCGACACCGCCAGGAGCACAGATACGCAGTATTTT. Encoded protein: CASSQVDTARSTDTQYF.

V and J are TRBV19 and TRBJ2-2; the match to TRBD2 covers 10 bases. Germline V gene data show CDR1 as LNHDA and CDR2 as SQIVND (reference sequence). Trimming removed 1 base from V and 4 bases from J; junction bases left unmatched: 12. The CDR3 is made up of 19 amino acids. The CDR3 coding sequence is TGTGCCAGTAGTATAGGGGCCAGCGGGAGGGCCTGGCGCACCGGGGAGCTGTTTTTT. This translates into CASSIGASGRAWRTGELFF.

This chain uses TRBV7-9 with TRBJ1-1; a possible D gene is TRBD1 (6 bases). V was clipped by 2 bases and J by 4 bases, with 11 bases between them. The germline V gene has CDR1 SEHNR and CDR2 FQNEAQ (reference sequence). The CDR3 is 14 residues long. The CDR3 region is CASSLKGGGTEAFF. CDR3 coding DNA: TGTGCCAGCAGCTTAAAGGGAGGGGGCACTGAAGCTTTCTTT.

The rearrangement links TRBV7-2 to TRBJ2-6; D perhaps matches TRBD1 (6 bases). The CDR3 contains 15 residues. Germline V lookup: CDR1 SGHTA, CDR2 FQGNSA. Between the trimmed V and J ends, which lost 4 bases and 5 bases, there was a span of 12 bases. The CDR3 loop reads CASSSRDIRANVLTF. CDR3 sequence (DNA): TGTGCCAGCAGCTCAAGGGACATTCGGGCCAACGTCCTGACTTTC.

This clone has a single count. The chain combines TRBV11-2 with TRBJ1-2, with D perhaps matching TRBD1 (5 bases). Germline CDR1 is SGHAT and CDR2 is FQNNGV. Trimming took 5 bases from V and 6 from J, leaving 22 bases between them. The length of the CDR3 is 16 residues. The CDR3 sequence is CASSGVRGKVWDGYTF. Here the CDR3 DNA reads TGTGCCAGCAGCGGGGTTAGGGGTAAGGTGTGGGATGGCTACACCTTC.

This clone was counted a few times. The chain carries TRBV19 and TRBJ2-7; D is perhaps TRBD2 (6 bases). The CDR3 sequence is 13 residues long. Trimming stripped 4 bases from V and 2 bases from J, with 9 bases between. Germline values: CDR1 LNHDA, CDR2 SQIVND (reference sequence). CDR3 in amino acids: CASSTSETYEQYF. For the CDR3, the DNA is TGTGCCAGTAGTACTAGCGAGACCTACGAGCAGTACTTC.

This clone was seen a handful of times. The genes are TRBV19 and TRBJ1-2; D perhaps matches TRBD1 (5 bases). V lost 6 bases, J lost 3 bases, and 11 bases lay in between. CDR3 length equals 13 residues. Germline loops: CDR1 LNHDA, CDR2 SQIVND (reference sequence). As DNA, the CDR3 is TGTGCCAGTAGCCCGGACACGGACTATGGCTACACCTTC. Translated: CASSPDTDYGYTF.

The rearrangement links TRBV6-5 to TRBJ2-7; TRBD1 matches at 8 bases. CDR3 length equals 14 residues. Per the germline V gene, CDR1 is MNHEY and CDR2 is SVGAGI. Trimming took 2 bases from V and 6 from J; bases not matched to a gene: 6. The DNA for the CDR3 is TGTGCCAGCAGTTACCTACAGGGGGGTAGCGAGCAGTACTTC. Encoded protein: CASSYLQGGSEQYF.

The chain has TRBV3-1 (or the pseudogene TRBV3-2) and TRBJ2-6; 8 nucleotides align to TRBD1. V gave up 5 bases and J gave up 3 bases; unmatched junction bases: 12. Per germline, CDR1 LGHDT and CDR2 YNNKEL (reference sequence). The length of the CDR3 is 18 residues. As DNA, the CDR3 is TGTGCCAGCAGCGAAAAAAACCAGGGGGCTTATGGGGCCAACGTCCTGACTTTC. It yields the protein CASSEKNQGAYGANVLTF.

The chain uses TRBV27 and TRBJ2-1, with 7 bases identical to TRBD1. This CDR3 comprises 15 residues. V shed 0 bases, J shed 3 bases, and the junction held 2 bases outside the gene matches. Per germline, CDR1 MNHEY and CDR2 SMNVEV (reference sequence). CDR3 sequence (DNA): TGTGCCAGCAGTTTATCAGCAGGGGGCTACAATGAGCAGTTCTTC. Its translation: CASSLSAGGYNEQFF.

The chain is built from TRBV10-3 and TRBJ1-2, with D perhaps matching TRBD1 (5 bases). The V and J ends lost 7 bases and 6 bases respectively, with 18 bases between them. The CDR3 is 14 residues long. The germline gives CDR1 ENHRY, CDR2 SYGVKD. CDR3 sequence reads: CAINGEGRVDGYTF. CDR3 sequence (DNA): TGTGCCATCAATGGGGAGGGCAGGGTAGATGGCTACACCTTC.

The V call is TRBV20-1, the J call TRBJ2-1, with a tentative D call TRBD2 (6 bases). Germline V gene data show CDR1 as DFQATT and CDR2 as SNEGSKA (reference sequence). The length of the CDR3 is 10 residues. Trimming shortened V by 6 bases and J by 9 bases, and 9 bases separated the two germline ends. CDR3 sequence reads: CSAGAGEQFF. The CDR3 nucleotides are TGCAGTGCGGGAGCGGGTGAGCAGTTCTTC.

The V gene is TRBV19, the J gene TRBJ1-2; D is unclear. Germline loops: CDR1 LNHDA, CDR2 SQIVND (reference sequence). The CDR3 is 11 residues long. Deletions cut 4 bases from V and 8 bases from J, with 8 bases between. The CDR3 loop reads CASSTNSGYTF. DNA for the CDR3: TGTGCCAGTAGTACTAACTCGGGCTACACCTTC.

Here the CDR3 reads CASSRGGIRRDALSYEQYF. In nucleotides, the CDR3 is TGTGCCAGCAGTCGAGGAGGAATTCGTAGGGATGCACTTTCCTACGAGCAGTACTTC. The chain joins TRBV6-6 to TRBJ2-7; D perhaps matches TRBD2 (5 bases). V was clipped by 5 bases and J by 1 base, with 27 bases between them. In germline, CDR1 is MNHNY, CDR2 SVGAGI (reference sequence). CDR3 length: 19 residues.

The chain joins TRBV24-1 to TRBJ2-1; D gene unclear. Per the germline V gene, CDR1 is KGHDR and CDR2 is SFDVKD. This CDR3 spans 12 amino acids. V was clipped by 4 bases and J by 3 bases, with 3 bases between them. CDR3 DNA sequence: TGTGCCACCAGTGACGGCTACAATGAGCAGTTCTTC. Its protein is CATSDGYNEQFF.

This clone appeared once. V usage is TRBV24-1 and J usage is TRBJ2-7; perhaps TRBD1 as D (6 bases). Trimming took 5 bases from V and 5 from J, leaving 15 bases between them. CDR3 length equals 14 residues. Germline CDR1 KGHDR, CDR2 SFDVKD. The CDR3 DNA reads as TGTGCCACCAGTGTAGGCCAGGGGCGCGACGAGCAGTACTTC. Encoded protein: CATSVGQGRDEQYF.

The chain links TRBV10-2 to TRBJ2-3, with D tentatively TRBD1 (6 bases). The CDR3 has 15 amino acids. Germline V gene lookup returns CDR1 WSHSY and CDR2 SAAADI. Trimming shortened V by 5 bases and J by 0 bases, and 12 bases separated the two germline ends. The DNA of the CDR3 is TGCGCCAGCAGTTTGGACAGCTCTAGCACAGATACGCAGTATTTT. This sequence encodes CASSLDSSSTDTQYF.

The chain recombines TRBV4-1 with TRBJ2-7; 7 bases are a match to TRBD1. This CDR3 has 15 amino acids. CDR1 is MGHRA and CDR2 is YSYEKL in the germline V gene. V gave up 1 base and J gave up 0 bases; unmatched junction bases: 3. CDR3 coding DNA: TGCGCCAGCAGCCAAGCCACAGGGGACTCCTACGAGCAGTACTTC. The encoded protein is CASSQATGDSYEQYF.

The chain is built from TRBV28 and TRBJ2-7; 12 bases fit TRBD2. Losses at the gene ends were 6 bases for V and 6 bases for J; bases not matched to a gene: 9. The CDR3 runs 15 residues. Germline assignment: CDR1 MDHEN and CDR2 SYDVKM. CDR3 region: CASSLGLAGRGEQYF. The CDR3 bases are TGTGCCAGCAGCCTTGGACTAGCGGGAAGGGGCGAGCAGTACTTC.

The chain is built from TRBV7-8 and TRBJ2-1, with 14 bases identical to TRBD2. The CDR3 contains 17 residues. CDR1 is SGHVS and CDR2 is FQNEAQ in the germline V gene. V shed 1 base, J shed 4 bases, and the junction held 3 bases outside the gene matches. CDR3 loop: CASSLGLAGGFYNEQFF. The CDR3 DNA follows: TGTGCCAGCAGCTTAGGACTAGCGGGAGGGTTTTACAATGAGCAGTTCTTC.